This T cell receptor beta chain originates from a study of cytomegalovirus exposure and HLA in healthy donors. Whole-study results and caveats: Differences between HLA loci emerged in a later analysis of TCR association rates, with DRB1 most and HLA-C fewest. CMV serostatus was the only immune exposure information that was available.

For this clone: Its specificity is unknown.

60 Vbeta and 13 Jbeta primers were used in PCR. Assay: immunoSEQ multiplex PCR; the TCRdb copy retains only in-frame clones and omits some. The sample shows under 200,000 clones, approximately 73% of them seen only once. Deletions cut 2 bases from V and 2 bases from J, with 16 bases between. This CDR3 contains 16 residues. The receptor was derived from a man in his fifties in good health and CMV-seronegative. This chain joins TRBV5-3 and TRBJ1-2; D remains ambiguous. TRBV5-3 is flagged as an ORF with uncertain function. Sequencing was carried out using PBMCs. DNA for the CDR3: TGTGCCAGAAGCTTTTGGCCACCCCATATAAACTATGGCTACACCTTC. It encodes CARSFWPPHINYGYTF.